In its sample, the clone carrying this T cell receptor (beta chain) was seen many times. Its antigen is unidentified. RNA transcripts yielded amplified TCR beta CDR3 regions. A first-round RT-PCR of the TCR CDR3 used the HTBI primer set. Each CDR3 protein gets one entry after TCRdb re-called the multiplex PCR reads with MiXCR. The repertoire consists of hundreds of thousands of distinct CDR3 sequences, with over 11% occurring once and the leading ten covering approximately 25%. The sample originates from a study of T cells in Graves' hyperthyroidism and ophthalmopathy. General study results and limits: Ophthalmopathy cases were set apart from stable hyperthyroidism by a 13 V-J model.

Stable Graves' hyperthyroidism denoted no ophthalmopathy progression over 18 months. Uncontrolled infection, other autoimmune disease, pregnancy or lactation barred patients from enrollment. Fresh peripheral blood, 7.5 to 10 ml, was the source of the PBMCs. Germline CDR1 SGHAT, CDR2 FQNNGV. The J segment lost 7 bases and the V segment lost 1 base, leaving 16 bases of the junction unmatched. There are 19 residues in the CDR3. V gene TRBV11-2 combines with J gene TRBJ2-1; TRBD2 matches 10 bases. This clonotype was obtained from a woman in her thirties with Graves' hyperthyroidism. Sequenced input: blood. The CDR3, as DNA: TGTGCCAGCAGCTTAGTGAACAGTGCGGCTAGCGGGAGAGGGAATGAGCAGTTCTTC. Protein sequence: CASSLVNSAASGRGNEQFF.